The present T cell receptor (beta chain) was sequenced within a study of blood T cell repertoires in COVID-19. Study information: The study drew acute and convalescent COVID-19 samples from the United States, Italy and Spain. PBMCs, B-cell-depleted T cells, or T cells provided the cDNA or gDNA that made up the material.

V was pared by 3 bases and J by 10 bases, with 7 bases between. The CDR3 spans 12 residues. Germline lookup yields CDR1 MDHEN and CDR2 SYDVKM. Per the original data handling: By means of reference gene primer amplification, nucleated cell counts were estimated. The table came from immunoSEQ multiplex PCR; TCRdb's copy has only in-frame clones and leaves some out. V and J calls and clone size are those listed in that table; D and trimming were worked out from the DNA. The data contain around 200,000 clones, around 82% of them singletons. The sequence was obtained from a man aged 50 or older with active or convalescent COVID-19. The specimen sequenced was peripheral blood. The chain employs TRBV28 and TRBJ1-6; D is undetermined. The CDR3: CASSFSQSPLHF. Written as DNA, the CDR3 is TGTGCCAGCAGTTTTAGTCAATCACCCCTCCACTTT.